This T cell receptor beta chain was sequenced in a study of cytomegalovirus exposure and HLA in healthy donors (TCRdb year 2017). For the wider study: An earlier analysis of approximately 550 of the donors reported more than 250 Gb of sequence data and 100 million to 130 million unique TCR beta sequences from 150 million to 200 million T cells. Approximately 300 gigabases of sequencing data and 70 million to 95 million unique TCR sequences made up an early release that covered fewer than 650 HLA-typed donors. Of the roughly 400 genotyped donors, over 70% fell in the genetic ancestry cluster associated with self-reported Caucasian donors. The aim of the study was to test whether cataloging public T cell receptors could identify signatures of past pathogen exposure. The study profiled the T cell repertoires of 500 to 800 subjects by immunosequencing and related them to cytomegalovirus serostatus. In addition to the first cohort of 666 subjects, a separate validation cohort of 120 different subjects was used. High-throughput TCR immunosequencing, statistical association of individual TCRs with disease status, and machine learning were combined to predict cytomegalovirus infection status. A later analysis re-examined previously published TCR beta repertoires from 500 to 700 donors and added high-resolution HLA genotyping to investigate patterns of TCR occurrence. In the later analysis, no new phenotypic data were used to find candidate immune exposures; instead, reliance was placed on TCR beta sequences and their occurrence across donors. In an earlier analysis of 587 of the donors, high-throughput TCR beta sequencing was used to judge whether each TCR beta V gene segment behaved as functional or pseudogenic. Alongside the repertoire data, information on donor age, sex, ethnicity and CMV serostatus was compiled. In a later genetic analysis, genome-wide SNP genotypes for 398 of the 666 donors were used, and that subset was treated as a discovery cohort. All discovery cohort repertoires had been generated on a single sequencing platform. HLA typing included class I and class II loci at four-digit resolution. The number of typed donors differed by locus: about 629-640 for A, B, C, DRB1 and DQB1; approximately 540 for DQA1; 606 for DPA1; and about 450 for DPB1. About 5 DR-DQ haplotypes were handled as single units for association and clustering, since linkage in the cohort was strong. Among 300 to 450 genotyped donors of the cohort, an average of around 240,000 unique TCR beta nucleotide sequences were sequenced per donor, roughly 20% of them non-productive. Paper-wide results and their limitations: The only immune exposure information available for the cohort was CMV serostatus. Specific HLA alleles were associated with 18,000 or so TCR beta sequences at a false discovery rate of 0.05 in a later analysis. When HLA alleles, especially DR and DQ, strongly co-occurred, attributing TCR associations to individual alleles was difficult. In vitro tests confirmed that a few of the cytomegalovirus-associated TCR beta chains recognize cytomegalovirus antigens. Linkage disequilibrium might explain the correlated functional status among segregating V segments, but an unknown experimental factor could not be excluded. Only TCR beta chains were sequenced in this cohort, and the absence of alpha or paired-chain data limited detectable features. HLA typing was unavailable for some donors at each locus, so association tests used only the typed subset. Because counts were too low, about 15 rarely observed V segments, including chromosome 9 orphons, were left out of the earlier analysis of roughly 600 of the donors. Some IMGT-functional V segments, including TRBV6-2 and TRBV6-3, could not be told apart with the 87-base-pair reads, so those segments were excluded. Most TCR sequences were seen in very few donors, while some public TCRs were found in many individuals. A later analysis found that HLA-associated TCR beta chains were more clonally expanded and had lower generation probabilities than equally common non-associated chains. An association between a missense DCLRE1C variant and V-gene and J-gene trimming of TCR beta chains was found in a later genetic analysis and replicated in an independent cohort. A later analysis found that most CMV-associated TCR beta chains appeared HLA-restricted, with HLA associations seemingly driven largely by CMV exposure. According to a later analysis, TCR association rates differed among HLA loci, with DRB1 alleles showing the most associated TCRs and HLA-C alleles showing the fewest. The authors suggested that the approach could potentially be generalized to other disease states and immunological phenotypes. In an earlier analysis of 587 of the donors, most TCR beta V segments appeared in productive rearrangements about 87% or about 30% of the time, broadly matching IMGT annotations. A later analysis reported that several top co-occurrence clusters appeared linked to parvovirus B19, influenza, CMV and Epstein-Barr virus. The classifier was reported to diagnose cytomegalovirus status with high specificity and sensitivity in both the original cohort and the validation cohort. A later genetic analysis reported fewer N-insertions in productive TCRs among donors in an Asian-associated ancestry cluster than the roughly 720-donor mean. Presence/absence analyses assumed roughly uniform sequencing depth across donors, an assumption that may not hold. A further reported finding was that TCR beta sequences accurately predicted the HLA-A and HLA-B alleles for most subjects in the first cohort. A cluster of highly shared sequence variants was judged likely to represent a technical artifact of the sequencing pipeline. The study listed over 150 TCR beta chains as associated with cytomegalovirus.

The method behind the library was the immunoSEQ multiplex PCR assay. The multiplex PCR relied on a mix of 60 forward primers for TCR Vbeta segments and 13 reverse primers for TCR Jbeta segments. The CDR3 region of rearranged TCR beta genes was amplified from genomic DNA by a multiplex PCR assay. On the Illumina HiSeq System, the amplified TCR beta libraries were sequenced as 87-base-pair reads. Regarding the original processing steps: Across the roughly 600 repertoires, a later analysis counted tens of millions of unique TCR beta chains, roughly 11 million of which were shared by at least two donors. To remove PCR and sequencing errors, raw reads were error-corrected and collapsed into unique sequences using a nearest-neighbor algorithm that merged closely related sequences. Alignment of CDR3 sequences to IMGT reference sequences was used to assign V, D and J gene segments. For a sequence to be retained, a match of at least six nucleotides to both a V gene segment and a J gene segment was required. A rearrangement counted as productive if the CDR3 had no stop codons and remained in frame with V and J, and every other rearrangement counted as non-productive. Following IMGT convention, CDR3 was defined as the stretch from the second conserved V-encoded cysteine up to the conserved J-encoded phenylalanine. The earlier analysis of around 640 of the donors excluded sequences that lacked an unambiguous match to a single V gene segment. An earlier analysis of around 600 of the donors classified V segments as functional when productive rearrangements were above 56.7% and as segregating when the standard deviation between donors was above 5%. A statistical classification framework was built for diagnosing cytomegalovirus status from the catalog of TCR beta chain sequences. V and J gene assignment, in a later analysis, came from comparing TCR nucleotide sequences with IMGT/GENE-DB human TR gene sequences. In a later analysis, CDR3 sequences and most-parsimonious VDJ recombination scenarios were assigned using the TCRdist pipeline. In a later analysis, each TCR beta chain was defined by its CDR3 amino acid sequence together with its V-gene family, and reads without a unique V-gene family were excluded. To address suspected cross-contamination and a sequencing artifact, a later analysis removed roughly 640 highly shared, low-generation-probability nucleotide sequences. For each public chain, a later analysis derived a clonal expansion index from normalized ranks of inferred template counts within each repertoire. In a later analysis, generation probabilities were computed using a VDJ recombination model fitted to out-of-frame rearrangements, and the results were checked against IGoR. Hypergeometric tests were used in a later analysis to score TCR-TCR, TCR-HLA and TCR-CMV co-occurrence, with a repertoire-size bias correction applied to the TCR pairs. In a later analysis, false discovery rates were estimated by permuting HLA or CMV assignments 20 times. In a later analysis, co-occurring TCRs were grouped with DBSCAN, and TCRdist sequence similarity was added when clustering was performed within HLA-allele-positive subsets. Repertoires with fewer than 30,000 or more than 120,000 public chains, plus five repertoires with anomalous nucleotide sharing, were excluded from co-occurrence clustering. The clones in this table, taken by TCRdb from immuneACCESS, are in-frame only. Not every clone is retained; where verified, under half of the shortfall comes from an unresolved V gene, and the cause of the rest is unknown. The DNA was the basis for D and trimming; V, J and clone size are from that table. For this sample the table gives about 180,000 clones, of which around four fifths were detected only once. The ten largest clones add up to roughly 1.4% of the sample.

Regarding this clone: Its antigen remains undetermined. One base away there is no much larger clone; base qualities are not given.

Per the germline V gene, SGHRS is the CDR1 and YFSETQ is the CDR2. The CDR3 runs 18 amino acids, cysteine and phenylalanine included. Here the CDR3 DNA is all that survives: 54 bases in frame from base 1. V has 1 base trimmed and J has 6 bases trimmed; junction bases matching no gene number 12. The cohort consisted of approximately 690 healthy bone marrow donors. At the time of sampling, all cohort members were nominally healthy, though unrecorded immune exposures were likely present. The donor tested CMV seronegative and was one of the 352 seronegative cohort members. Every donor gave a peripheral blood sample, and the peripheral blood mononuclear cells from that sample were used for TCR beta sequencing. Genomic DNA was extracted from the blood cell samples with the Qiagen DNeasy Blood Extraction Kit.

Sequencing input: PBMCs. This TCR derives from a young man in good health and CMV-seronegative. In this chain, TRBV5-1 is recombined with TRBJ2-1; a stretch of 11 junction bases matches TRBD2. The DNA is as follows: TGCGCCAGCAGCTTGTACCTAGCGGGAGGTGGTGGTAGCAATGAGCAGTTCTTC. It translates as CASSLYLAGGGGSNEQFF.